This T cell receptor (beta chain) derives from a study of blood T cells in healthy people across ages. Primed by a sample-barcoded 5' primer and a J-beta primer mix, a second PCR proceeded for 7 to 11 cycles. Template switching added a 12-random-nucleotide identifier to every cDNA molecule. MiXCR was run by TCRdb on the 5' RACE reads, yielding one entry per CDR3 protein. This sample has around 1,700,000 distinct CDR3 sequences, with 28% found just once. In the case of this clonotype: What it binds is not known.

Overall study findings and caveats: Long-lived donors carried more naive CD4+ cells and greater diversity than aged donors. With age, beta diversity per million T cells declined roughly linearly, significantly by over 35.

Total RNA was isolated from each sample in quantities of at least 5 micrograms. Germline V gene sequence: CDR1 MNHEY, CDR2 SVGEGT. The CDR3 sequence is 13 residues long. The V end was cut by 2 bases, the J end by 1 base, with 5 bases between. The clonotype originates from a woman in her 30s in good health. Sequenced input: blood. The V call is TRBV6-2 or TRBV6-3, the J call TRBJ1-1; no firm D call. The CDR3 spells CASSYKWNTEAFF. The DNA of the CDR3 is TGTGCCAGCAGTTACAAGTGGAACACTGAAGCTTTCTTT.